This paragraph reports one TCR beta chain. Its antigen is not identified. This sample is part of a study of cytomegalovirus exposure and HLA in healthy donors. Study summary: Genotyping showed roughly 77% of 398 donors falling in the Caucasian-associated ancestry cluster.

Study results and limitations: TCR association rates varied by HLA locus in a later analysis, with DRB1 highest and HLA-C lowest. TCR beta chain V- and J-gene trimming was linked, in a later analysis, to a missense variant in DCLRE1C.

V was shortened by 4 bases and J by 6 bases, with 13 bases between the two germline ends. CDR3 size: 13 residues. The germline V gene encodes CDR1 SGHNT and CDR2 YENEEA. The PCR ran on 60 Vbeta and 13 Jbeta primers. The assay was immunoSEQ multiplex PCR, and TCRdb's table has in-frame clones only and misses some. The table includes roughly 140,000 clones, approximately 78% detected once. The source is a man between 35 and 55 years old in good health and CMV-seropositive. The sample taken for sequencing was PBMCs. The V call is TRBV11-3, the J call TRBJ2-7; the D gene is possibly TRBD2 (6 bases). The DNA of the CDR3 is TGTGCCAGCAGCTCCCGGACTAAGTCCGAGCAGTACTTC. Its translation: CASSSRTKSEQYF.